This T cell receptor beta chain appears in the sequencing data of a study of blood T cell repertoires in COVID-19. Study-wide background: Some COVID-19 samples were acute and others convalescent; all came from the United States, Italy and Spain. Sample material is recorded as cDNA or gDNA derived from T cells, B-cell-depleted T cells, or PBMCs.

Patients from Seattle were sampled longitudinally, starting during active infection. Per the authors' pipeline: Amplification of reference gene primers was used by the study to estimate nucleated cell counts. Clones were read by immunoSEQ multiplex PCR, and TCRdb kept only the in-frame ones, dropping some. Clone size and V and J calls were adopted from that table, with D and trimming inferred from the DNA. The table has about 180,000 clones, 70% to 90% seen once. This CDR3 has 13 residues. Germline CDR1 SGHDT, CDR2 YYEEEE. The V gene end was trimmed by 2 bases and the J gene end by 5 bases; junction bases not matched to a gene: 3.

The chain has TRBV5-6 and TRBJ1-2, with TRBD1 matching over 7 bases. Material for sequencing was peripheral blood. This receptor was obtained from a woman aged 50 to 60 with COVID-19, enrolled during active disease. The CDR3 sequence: CASSLPGGYGYTF. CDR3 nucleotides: TGTGCCAGCAGCTTACCAGGGGGATATGGCTACACCTTC.